This TCR beta chain was sequenced for a study of vaccination and CD4 T cells after COVID-19. The CDR3 covers 15 residues. Germline assignment: CDR1 SEHNR and CDR2 FQNEAQ (reference sequence). With 6 bases removed from V and 3 bases from J, the gap between germline ends came to 17 bases. Cultured CD4+ T cell DNA underwent sequencing with the Oncomine TCR Beta short-read assay. Each CDR3 protein gets one entry after TCRdb re-called the PCR reads with MiXCR. The sample has 4,000 to 4,500 distinct CDR3 sequences; about 43% are singletons. As for treatment: approximately nine-day PBMC culture with coronavirus spike peptide pools or control peptides (ViraFEST assay). Note on this clonotype: Its antigen is as yet unknown.

The sequence was obtained from a human donor who had recovered from COVID-19. The gene calls are TRBV7-9 and TRBJ1-1; D unclear. Sequences were obtained from CD4+ T cells from blood, cultured in vitro. CDR3 protein: CASSYVGFVDTEAFF. The CDR3 region has the DNA TGTGCCAGCAGTTATGTAGGGTTTGTGGACACTGAAGCTTTCTTT.